This T cell receptor (beta chain) was identified in a study of blood T cell repertoires in COVID-19. For the study at large: Sites across the United States, Italy and Spain contributed samples from acute and convalescent COVID-19. From T cells, B-cell-depleted T cells, or PBMCs came the material, which was cDNA or gDNA.

Original methodology: It was from reference gene primer amplification that nucleated cell counts were estimated. Measured with immunoSEQ multiplex PCR; TCRdb has only the in-frame clones, and not every one. D and trimming were read from the DNA, whereas the V and J calls and clone size are those reported in that table. The sample yields approximately 300,000 clones, roughly 86% seen once. This sequence originates from a woman aged 45-59 years with acute or convalescent COVID-19. The sequenced sample consisted of peripheral blood.

CDR3 bases: TGCGCCAGCAGCCAAGATCGAAGGAGGGTCGCAGATACGCAGTATTTT. It encodes CASSQDRRRVADTQYF. The chain couples TRBV4-1 to TRBJ2-3; a possible D gene is TRBD2 (6 bases). This CDR3 region has 16 residues. The V gene's germline CDR1 is MGHRA and CDR2 YSYEKL. Trimming removed 0 bases at V and 4 bases at J, with 14 bases between.